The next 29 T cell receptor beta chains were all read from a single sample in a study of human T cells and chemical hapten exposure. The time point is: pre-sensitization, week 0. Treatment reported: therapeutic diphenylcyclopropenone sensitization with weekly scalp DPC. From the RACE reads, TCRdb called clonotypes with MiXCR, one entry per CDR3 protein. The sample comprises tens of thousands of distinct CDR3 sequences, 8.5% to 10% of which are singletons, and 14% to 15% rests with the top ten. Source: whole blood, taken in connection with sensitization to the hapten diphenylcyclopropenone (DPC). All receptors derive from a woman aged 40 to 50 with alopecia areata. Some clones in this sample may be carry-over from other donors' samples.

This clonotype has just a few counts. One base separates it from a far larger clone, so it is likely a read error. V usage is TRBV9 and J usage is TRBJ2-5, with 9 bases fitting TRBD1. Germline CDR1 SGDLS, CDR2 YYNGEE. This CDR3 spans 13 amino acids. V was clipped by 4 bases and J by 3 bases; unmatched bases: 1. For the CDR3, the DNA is TGTGCCAGCAGCCGGACAGGGGAAGAGACCCAGTACTTC. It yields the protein CASSRTGEETQYF.

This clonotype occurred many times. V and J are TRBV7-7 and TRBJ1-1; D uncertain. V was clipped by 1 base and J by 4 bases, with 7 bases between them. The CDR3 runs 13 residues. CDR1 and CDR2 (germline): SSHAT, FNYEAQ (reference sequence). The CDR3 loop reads CASSLVRGTEAFF. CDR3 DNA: TGTGCCAGCAGCTTAGTGAGAGGCACTGAAGCTTTCTTT.

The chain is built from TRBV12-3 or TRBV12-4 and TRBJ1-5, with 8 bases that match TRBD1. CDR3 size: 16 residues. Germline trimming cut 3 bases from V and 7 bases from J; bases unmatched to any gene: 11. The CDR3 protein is CASSFAEGQGRQPQHF. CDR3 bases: TGTGCCAGCAGTTTCGCTGAAGGACAGGGAAGGCAGCCCCAGCATTTT.

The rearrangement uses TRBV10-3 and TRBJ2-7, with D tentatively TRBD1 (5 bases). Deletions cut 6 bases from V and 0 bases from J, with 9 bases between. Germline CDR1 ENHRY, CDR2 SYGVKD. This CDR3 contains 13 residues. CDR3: CAIRPDSSYEQYF. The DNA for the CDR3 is TGTGCCATCAGACCCGACAGCTCCTACGAGCAGTACTTC.

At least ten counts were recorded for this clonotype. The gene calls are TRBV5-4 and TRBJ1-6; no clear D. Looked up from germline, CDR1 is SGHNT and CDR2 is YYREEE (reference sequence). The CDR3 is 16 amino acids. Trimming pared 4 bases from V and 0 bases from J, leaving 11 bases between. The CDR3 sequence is CASSLYHSSYNSPLHF. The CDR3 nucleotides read TGTGCCAGCAGCCTATACCATAGCTCCTATAATTCACCCCTCCACTTT.

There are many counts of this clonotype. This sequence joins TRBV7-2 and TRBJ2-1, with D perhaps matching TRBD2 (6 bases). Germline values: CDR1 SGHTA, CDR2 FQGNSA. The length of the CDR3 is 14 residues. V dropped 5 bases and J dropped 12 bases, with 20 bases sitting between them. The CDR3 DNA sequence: TGTGCCAGCAGCACCGGGGGAACCCAGAGAGGGCAGTTCTTC. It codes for CASSTGGTQRGQFF.

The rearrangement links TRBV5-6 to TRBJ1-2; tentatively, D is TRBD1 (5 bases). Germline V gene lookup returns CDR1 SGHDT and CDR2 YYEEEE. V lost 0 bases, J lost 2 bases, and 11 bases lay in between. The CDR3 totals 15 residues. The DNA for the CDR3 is TGTGCCAGCAGCTTGGCGAGGGGTCTCAACTATGGCTACACCTTC. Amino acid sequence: CASSLARGLNYGYTF.

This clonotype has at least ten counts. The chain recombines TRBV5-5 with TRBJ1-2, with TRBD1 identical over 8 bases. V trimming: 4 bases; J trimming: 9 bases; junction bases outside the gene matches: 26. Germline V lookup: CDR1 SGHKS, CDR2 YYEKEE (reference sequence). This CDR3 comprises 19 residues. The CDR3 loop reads CASSPELTGAPASENRYTF. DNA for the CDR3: TGTGCCAGCAGCCCAGAACTGACAGGGGCCCCTGCTTCGGAAAATCGCTACACCTTC.

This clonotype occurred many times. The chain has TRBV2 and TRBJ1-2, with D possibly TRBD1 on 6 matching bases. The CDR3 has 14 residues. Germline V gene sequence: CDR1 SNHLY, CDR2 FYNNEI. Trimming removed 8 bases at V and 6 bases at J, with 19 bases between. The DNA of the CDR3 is TGTGCCAGCCGCACGGGGGCTCAGATAGATGGCTACACCTTC. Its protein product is CASRTGAQIDGYTF.

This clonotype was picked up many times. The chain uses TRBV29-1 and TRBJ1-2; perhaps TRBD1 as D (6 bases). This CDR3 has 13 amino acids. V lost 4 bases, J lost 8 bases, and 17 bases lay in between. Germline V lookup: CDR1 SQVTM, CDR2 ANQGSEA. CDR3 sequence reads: CSVVSGPGEGYTF. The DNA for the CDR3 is TGCAGCGTTGTATCCGGGCCAGGGGAAGGCTACACCTTC.

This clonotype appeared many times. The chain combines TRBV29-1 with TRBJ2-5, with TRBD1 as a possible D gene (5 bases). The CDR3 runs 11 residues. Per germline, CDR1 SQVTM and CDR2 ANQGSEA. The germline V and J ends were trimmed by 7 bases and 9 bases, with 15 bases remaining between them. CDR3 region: CSAGPGRAQYF. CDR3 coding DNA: TGCAGCGCTGGCCCAGGCAGGGCCCAGTACTTC.

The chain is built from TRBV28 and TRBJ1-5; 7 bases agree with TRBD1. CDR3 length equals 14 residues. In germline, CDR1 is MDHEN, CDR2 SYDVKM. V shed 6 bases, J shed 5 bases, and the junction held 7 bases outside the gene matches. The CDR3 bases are TGTGCCAGCAGATACAGGGGAGGGGATCAGCCCCAGCATTTT. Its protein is CASRYRGGDQPQHF.

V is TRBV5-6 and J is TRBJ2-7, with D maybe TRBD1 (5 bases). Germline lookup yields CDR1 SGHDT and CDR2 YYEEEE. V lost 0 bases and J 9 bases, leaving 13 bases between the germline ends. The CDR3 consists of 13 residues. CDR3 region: CASSLGGSLRQYF. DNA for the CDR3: TGTGCCAGCAGCTTGGGGGGCTCCCTGCGGCAGTACTTC.

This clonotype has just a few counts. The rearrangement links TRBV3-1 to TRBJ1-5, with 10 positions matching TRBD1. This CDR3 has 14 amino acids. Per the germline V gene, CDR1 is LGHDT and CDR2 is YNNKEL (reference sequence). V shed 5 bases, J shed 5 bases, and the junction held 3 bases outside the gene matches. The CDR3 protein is CASSETGGHQPQHF. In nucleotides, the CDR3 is TGTGCCAGCAGCGAGACAGGGGGCCATCAGCCCCAGCATTTT.

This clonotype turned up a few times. In DNA, the CDR3 is TGTGCCAGCAGCCATCGCGACAGGGGGGATGGCTACACCTTC. Residues: CASSHRDRGDGYTF. The chain links TRBV3-1 to TRBJ1-2, with 9 bases fitting TRBD1. Germline V gene lookup returns CDR1 LGHDT and CDR2 YNNKEL (reference sequence). After removal of 3 bases from V and 6 bases from J, the junction contained 5 bases not matched to a gene. This CDR3 has 14 residues.

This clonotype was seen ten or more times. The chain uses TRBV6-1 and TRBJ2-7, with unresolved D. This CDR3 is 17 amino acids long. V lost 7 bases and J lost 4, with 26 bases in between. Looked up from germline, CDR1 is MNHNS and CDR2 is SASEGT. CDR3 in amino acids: CASIPASSGQEIYEQYF. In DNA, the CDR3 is TGTGCCAGCATCCCCGCCTCAAGTGGCCAGGAAATATACGAGCAGTACTTC.

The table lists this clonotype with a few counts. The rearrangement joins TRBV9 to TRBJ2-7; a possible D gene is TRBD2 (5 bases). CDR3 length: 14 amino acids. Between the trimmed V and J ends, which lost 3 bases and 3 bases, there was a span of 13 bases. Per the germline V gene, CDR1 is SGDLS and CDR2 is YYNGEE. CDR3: CASSADGGRYEQYF. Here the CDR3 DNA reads TGTGCCAGCAGCGCCGACGGAGGACGCTACGAGCAGTACTTC.

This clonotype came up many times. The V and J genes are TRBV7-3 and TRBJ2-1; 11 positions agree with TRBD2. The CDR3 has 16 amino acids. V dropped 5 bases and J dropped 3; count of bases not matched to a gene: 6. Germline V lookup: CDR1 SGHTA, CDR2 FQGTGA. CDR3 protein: CASSLRGLADYNEQFF. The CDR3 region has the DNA TGTGCCAGCAGCCTTCGGGGACTAGCGGACTACAATGAGCAGTTCTTC.

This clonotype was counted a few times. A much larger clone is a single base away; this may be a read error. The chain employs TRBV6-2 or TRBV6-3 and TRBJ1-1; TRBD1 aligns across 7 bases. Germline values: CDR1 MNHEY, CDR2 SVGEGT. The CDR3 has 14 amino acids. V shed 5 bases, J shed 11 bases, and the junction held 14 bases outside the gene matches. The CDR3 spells CASSDPETGRNAFF. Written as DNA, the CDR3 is TGTGCCAGCAGTGACCCGGAGACAGGGCGGAACGCTTTCTTT.

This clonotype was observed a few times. This chain's CDR3 is CASSPDPGSPYEQYF. In DNA form, the CDR3 reads TGCGCCAGCAGCCCCGATCCGGGTAGTCCCTACGAGCAGTACTTC. The chain carries TRBV5-1 and TRBJ2-7; D gene unclear. The CDR3 is made up of 15 amino acids. Trimming took off 4 bases at V and 2 bases at J, with 16 bases between the two ends. CDR1 is SGHRS and CDR2 is YFSETQ in the germline V gene.

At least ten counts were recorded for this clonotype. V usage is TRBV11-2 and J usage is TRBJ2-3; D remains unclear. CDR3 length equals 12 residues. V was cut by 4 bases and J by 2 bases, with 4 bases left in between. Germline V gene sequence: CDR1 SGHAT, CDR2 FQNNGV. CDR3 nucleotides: TGTGCCAGCAGCTACCTCACAGATACGCAGTATTTT. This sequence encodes CASSYLTDTQYF.

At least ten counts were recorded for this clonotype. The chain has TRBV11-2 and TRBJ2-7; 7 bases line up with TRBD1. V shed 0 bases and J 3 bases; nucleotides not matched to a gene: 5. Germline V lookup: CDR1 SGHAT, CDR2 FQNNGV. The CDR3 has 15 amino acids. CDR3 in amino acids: CASSLDPGQLYEQYF. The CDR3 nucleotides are TGTGCCAGCAGCTTAGACCCGGGACAGCTCTACGAGCAGTACTTC.

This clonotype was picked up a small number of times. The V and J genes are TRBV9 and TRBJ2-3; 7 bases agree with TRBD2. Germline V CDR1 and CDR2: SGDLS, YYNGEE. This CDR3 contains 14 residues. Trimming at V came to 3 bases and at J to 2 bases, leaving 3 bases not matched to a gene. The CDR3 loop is CASSGGSTTDTQYF. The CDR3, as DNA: TGTGCCAGCAGCGGCGGGAGCACCACAGATACGCAGTATTTT.

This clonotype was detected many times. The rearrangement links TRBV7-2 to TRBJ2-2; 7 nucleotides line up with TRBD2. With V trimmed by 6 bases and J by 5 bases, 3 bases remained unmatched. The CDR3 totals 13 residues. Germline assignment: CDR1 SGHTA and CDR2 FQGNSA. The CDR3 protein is CASRTGRTGELFF. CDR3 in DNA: TGTGCCAGCAGGACCGGGAGGACCGGGGAGCTGTTTTTT.

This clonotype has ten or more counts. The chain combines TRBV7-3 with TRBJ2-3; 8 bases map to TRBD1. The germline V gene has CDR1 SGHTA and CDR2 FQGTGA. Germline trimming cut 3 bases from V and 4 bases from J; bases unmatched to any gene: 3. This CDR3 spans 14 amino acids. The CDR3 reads CASSLTGAPDTQYF. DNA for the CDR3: TGTGCCAGCAGCTTGACAGGGGCTCCAGATACGCAGTATTTT. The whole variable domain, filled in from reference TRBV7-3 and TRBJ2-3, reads GAGVSQTPSNKVTEKGKYVELRCDPISGHTALYWYRQSLGQGPEFLIYFQGTGAADDSGLPNDRFFAVRPEGSVSTLKIQRTERGDSAVYLCASSLTGAPDTQYFGPGTRLTVL.

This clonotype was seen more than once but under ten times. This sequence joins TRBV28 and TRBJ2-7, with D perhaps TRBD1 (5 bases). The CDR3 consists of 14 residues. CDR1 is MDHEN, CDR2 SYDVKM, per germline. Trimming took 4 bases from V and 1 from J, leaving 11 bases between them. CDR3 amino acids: CASSSVGESYEQYF. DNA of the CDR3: TGTGCCAGCAGTTCAGTAGGGGAATCCTACGAGCAGTACTTC. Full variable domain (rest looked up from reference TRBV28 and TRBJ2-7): DVKVTQSSRYLVKRTGEKVFLECVQDMDHENMFWYRQDPGLGLRLIYFSYDVKMKEKGDIPEGYSVSREKKERFSLILESASTNQTSMYLCASSSVGESYEQYFGPGTRLTVT.

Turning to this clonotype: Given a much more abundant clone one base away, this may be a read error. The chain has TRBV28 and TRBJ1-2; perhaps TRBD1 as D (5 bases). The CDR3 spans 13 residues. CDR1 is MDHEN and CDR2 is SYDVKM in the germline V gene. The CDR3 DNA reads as TGTACCAGCAGGGCGTACGGGGGCTATGGCTACACCTTC. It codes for CTSRAYGGYGYTF.

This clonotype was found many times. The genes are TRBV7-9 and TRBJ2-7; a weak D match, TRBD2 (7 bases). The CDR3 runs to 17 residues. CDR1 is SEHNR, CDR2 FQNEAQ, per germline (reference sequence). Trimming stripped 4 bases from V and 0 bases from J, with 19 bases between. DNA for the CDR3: TGTGCCAGCAGCTCCCCTAGGGGGGGGGCGAGCTCCTACGAGCAGTACTTC. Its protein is CASSSPRGGASSYEQYF.

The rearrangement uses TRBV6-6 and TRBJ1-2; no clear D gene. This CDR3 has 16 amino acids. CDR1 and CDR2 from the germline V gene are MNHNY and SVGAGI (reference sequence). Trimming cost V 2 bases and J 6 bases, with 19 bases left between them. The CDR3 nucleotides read TGTGCCAGCAGTTACCGTGACGGAGGGCGAGGTAATGGCTACACCTTC. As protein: CASSYRDGGRGNGYTF.